Below, 26 T cell receptor beta chains from the same sample are listed, as sequenced in a study of blood T cells in healthy people across ages. Together with a sample-barcoded 5' primer, a J-beta primer mix was included in a second PCR lasting roughly 6 to 12 cycles. TCRdb analysed the 5' RACE reads with MiXCR anew, one entry per CDR3 protein. Of around 780,000 distinct CDR3 sequences listed, around three fifths were seen once; the top ten hold approximately 24%. The sequenced sample was blood. Source of these receptors: a man aged 40-50 years in good health.

In DNA form, the CDR3 reads TGTGCCAGCAGCCAGGGACTAGCGGGAGTTGTAACAGATACGCAGTATTTT. Its translation: CASSQGLAGVVTDTQYF. The chain combines TRBV3-1 with TRBJ2-3, with 14 bases lining up with TRBD2. The CDR3 is made up of 17 amino acids. The junction had 5 bases not matched to a gene; V was cut back by 3 bases and J by 3 bases. The germline V gene encodes CDR1 LGHDT and CDR2 YNNKEL (reference sequence).

The chain uses TRBV5-4 and TRBJ2-7, with D perhaps TRBD2 (6 bases). Germline V lookup: CDR1 SGHNT, CDR2 YYREEE (reference sequence). The length of the CDR3 is 14 residues. V lost 3 bases to trimming and J lost 3 bases, with 13 bases between them. CDR3: CASSSSGRNYEQYF. CDR3 DNA sequence: TGTGCCAGCAGCTCCTCAGGGAGGAACTACGAGCAGTACTTC.

The chain is built from TRBV20-1 and TRBJ2-7; D not resolved. This CDR3 is built from 12 residues. Germline V gives CDR1 DFQATT, CDR2 SNEGSKA (reference sequence). The CDR3 loop reads CSPRQSLHEQYF. The CDR3 DNA follows: TGCAGCCCCAGACAAAGTCTCCACGAGCAGTACTTC.

This chain uses TRBV6-1 with TRBJ2-1, with 10 bases aligning to TRBD2. J was trimmed by 6 bases and V by 8 bases; bases with no gene match: 7. Looked up from germline, CDR1 is MNHNS and CDR2 is SASEGT. The CDR3 has 14 amino acids. The CDR3: CASLKREGSNEQFF. The CDR3 DNA reads TGTGCCAGCCTGAAGCGGGAGGGTTCCAATGAGCAGTTCTTC.

V and J are TRBV29-1 and TRBJ2-3; TRBD2 might be the D (6 bases). Trimming took 7 bases from V and 6 from J, leaving 17 bases between them. Germline CDR1 SQVTM, CDR2 ANQGSEA. The CDR3 consists of 13 residues. The DNA for the CDR3 is TGCAGCGGGACGAATGGGGGGATCGATACGCAGTATTTT. As protein: CSGTNGGIDTQYF.

This clonotype showed up just a few times. The CDR3 sequence is CASSQAGDNYGYTF. CDR3 in DNA: TGTGCCAGCAGCCAAGCGGGGGATAACTATGGCTACACCTTC. V and J are TRBV11-3 and TRBJ1-2, with D perhaps matching TRBD1 (5 bases). This CDR3 has 14 amino acids. Per the germline V gene, CDR1 is SGHNT and CDR2 is YENEEA. V gave up 5 bases and J gave up 1 base, with 11 bases separating them.

The rearrangement uses TRBV24-1 and TRBJ2-1; TRBD1 aligns across 9 bases. CDR1 is KGHDR and CDR2 is SFDVKD in the germline V gene. The CDR3 is 16 residues long. Trimming took 0 bases from V and 6 from J; bases not matched to a gene: 5. The CDR3 region has the DNA TGTGCCACCAGTGATTTGGGGGGACAGGGATGCAATGAGCAGTTCTTC. It is translated as CATSDLGGQGCNEQFF.

This chain links TRBV6-2 or TRBV6-3 with TRBJ1-4; D is unclear. V lost 3 bases, J lost 7 bases, and 6 bases lay in between. The V gene's germline CDR1 is MNHEY and CDR2 SVGEGT. The CDR3 is 12 residues long. In nucleotides, the CDR3 is TGTGCCAGCAGTTATTTACGTGAAAAACTGTTTTTT. As protein: CASSYLREKLFF.

The gene calls are TRBV12-3 or TRBV12-4 and TRBJ2-1; D gene uncertain. This CDR3 is built from 12 residues. Trimming removed 0 bases from V and 13 bases from J, with 10 bases in between. Here the CDR3 DNA reads TGTGCCAGCAGTTTAGCAAGCGAGACCCAGTTCTTC. It codes for CASSLASETQFF.

CDR3 nucleotides: TGTGCCAGCAGCGTAGAGCGGACCGGGGAGCTGTTTTTT. Protein sequence: CASSVERTGELFF. The chain recombines TRBV9 with TRBJ2-2; D might be TRBD2 (5 bases). Trimming removed 0 bases at V and 5 bases at J, with 5 bases between. This CDR3 comprises 13 residues. Germline CDR1 SGDLS, CDR2 YYNGEE.

This clonotype was recorded a few times. The rearrangement links TRBV15 to TRBJ1-2; weak D call: TRBD1 (6 bases). The germline V and J ends were trimmed by 1 base and 6 bases, with 18 bases remaining between them. Per the germline V gene, CDR1 is LNHNV and CDR2 is YYDKDF (reference sequence). The length of the CDR3 is 16 residues. CDR3 amino acids: CATSRVFQGPSDGYTF. The CDR3 region has the DNA TGTGCCACCAGCAGAGTATTCCAGGGGCCATCAGATGGCTACACCTTC.

This clonotype was recorded a few times. The chain recombines TRBV5-1 with TRBJ2-5; 9 bases are a match to TRBD2. Looked up from germline, CDR1 is SGHRS and CDR2 is YFSETQ. The junction had 5 bases not matched to a gene; V was cut back by 4 bases and J by 1 base. The CDR3 covers 15 residues. CDR3 DNA: TGCGCCAGCAGCGGAAGCGGGAGGACCCAAGAGACCCAGTACTTC. It is translated as CASSGSGRTQETQYF.

This clonotype was picked up one time. The genes are TRBV29-1 and TRBJ1-4; D gene ambiguous. In germline, CDR1 is SQVTM, CDR2 ANQGSEA. This CDR3 comprises 13 residues. V lost 6 bases and J lost 0, with 8 bases in between. Here the CDR3 DNA reads TGCAGCGTGCTAGCCACAACTAATGAAAAACTGTTTTTT. Protein product: CSVLATTNEKLFF.

The chain couples TRBV20-1 to TRBJ2-7; possibly TRBD1 for D (5 bases). CDR1 and CDR2 from the germline V gene are DFQATT and SNEGSKA (reference sequence). The CDR3 contains 15 residues. Between the trimmed V and J ends, which lost 4 bases and 3 bases, there was a span of 19 bases. CDR3 sequence reads: CSANDDRSFIYEQYF. The CDR3 nucleotides read TGCAGTGCTAACGATGACAGATCATTTATCTACGAGCAGTACTTC.

The chain joins TRBV7-2 to TRBJ2-1; TRBD2 aligns across 9 bases. Germline loops: CDR1 SGHTA, CDR2 FQGNSA. V was pared by 5 bases and J by 3 bases, with 11 bases of the junction left unmatched. The CDR3 is 17 amino acids. For the CDR3, the DNA is TGTGCCAGCAGCCCGACCATAGGACTAGCGAGCTACAATGAGCAGTTCTTC. Translating gives CASSPTIGLASYNEQFF.

The chain joins TRBV20-1 to TRBJ2-1; TRBD2 agrees at 8 bases. Judging by the DNA end, TRBJ2-7 fits better; the J call may be wrong. Germline assignment: CDR1 DFQATT and CDR2 SNEGSKA (reference sequence). This CDR3 has 13 residues. This chain's CDR3 is CSVGGVNYNEQYF. DNA for the CDR3: TGCAGCGTCGGGGGGGTTAACTACAATGAGCAGTACTTC.

The J gene is TRBJ2-5, the V gene TRBV21-1; the D segment call TRBD2 is taken from the table without a DNA check. TRBV21-1 is given as a pseudogene. The CDR3 sequence is 17 residues long. CDR3 sequence reads: CASSIPGLAGTPGTQYF. CDR3 nucleotide sequence: TGTGCCAGCAGCATTCCGGGACTAGCGGGGACCCCAGGGACCCAGTACTTC.

The gene calls are TRBV28 and TRBJ2-5, with TRBD2 matching over 8 bases. The CDR3 has 19 residues. Germline V gene data show CDR1 as MDHEN and CDR2 as SYDVKM. J was trimmed by 2 bases and V by 6 bases; bases with no gene match: 20. The DNA of the CDR3 is TGTGCCAGCAGCCGACCCTTCGGGAGGGAAATTACGGCTCAAGAGACCCAGTACTTC. This translates into CASSRPFGREITAQETQYF.

The chain's CDR3 is CASSPDVGLRSGNTEAFF. The CDR3 DNA reads as TGTGCCAGCAGCCCGGATGTAGGGTTACGCTCTGGGAACACTGAAGCTTTCTTT. The rearrangement uses TRBV5-4 and TRBJ1-1; D unresolved. CDR1 is SGHNT and CDR2 is YYREEE in the germline V gene (reference sequence). V lost 4 bases and J lost 1, with 23 bases in between. The CDR3 consists of 18 residues.

The V and J genes are TRBV6-2 or TRBV6-3 and TRBJ1-2, with no clear D. Trimming removed 0 bases at V and 6 bases at J, with 20 bases between. CDR3 length: 17 residues. Germline lookup yields CDR1 MNHEY and CDR2 SVGEGT. The CDR3 reads CASSYSTISGIPNGYTF. CDR3 sequence (DNA): TGTGCCAGCAGTTACTCCACGATCTCGGGCATTCCGAATGGCTACACCTTC.

This sequence joins TRBV28 and TRBJ1-5; D is unclear. Germline CDR1 MDHEN, CDR2 SYDVKM. V gave up 3 bases and J gave up 2 bases, with 17 bases separating them. CDR3 length: 17 residues. The CDR3: CASSFIGRGSGNQPQHF. The CDR3 nucleotides are TGTGCCAGCAGTTTTATCGGTCGGGGATCGGGCAATCAGCCCCAGCATTTT. Full variable domain (remainder filled in from reference TRBV28 and TRBJ1-5): DVKVTQSSRYLVKRTGEKVFLECVQDMDHENMFWYRQDPGLGLRLIYFSYDVKMKEKGDIPEGYSVSREKKERFSLILESASTNQTSMYLCASSFIGRGSGNQPQHFGDGTRLSIL.

This clonotype was detected a few times. This chain connects TRBV29-1 to TRBJ2-1; 7 bases match TRBD1. Trimming removed 6 bases from V and 5 bases from J; junction bases left unmatched: 7. The CDR3 consists of 13 residues. Germline loops: CDR1 SQVTM, CDR2 ANQGSEA. This CDR3 reads CSVRQGSDNEQFF. CDR3 coding DNA: TGCAGCGTGCGACAGGGAAGTGACAATGAGCAGTTCTTC.

A single count supports this clonotype. The chain carries TRBV3-1 and TRBJ2-2; 9 nucleotides match TRBD1. The CDR3 contains 21 residues. Germline V gene sequence: CDR1 LGHDT, CDR2 YNNKEL (reference sequence). V lost 1 base and J lost 5; bases outside the gene matches: 20. The CDR3 DNA sequence: TGTGCCAGCAGCCAAGGGGTACGATCCGGGACAGGGAATCTGGGGACCGGGGAGCTGTTTTTT. As protein: CASSQGVRSGTGNLGTGELFF.

The V gene is TRBV6-1, the J gene TRBJ1-1; D ambiguous. The CDR3 spans 11 residues. Germline V gene data show CDR1 as MNHNS and CDR2 as SASEGT. V lost 6 bases to trimming and J lost 5 bases, with 7 bases between them. The CDR3 DNA follows: TGTGCCAGCAGCCGGATGACTGAAGCTTTCTTT. It is translated as CASSRMTEAFF.

The chain is built from TRBV3-1 and TRBJ2-1; 7 bases are shared with TRBD2. The germline V gene has CDR1 LGHDT and CDR2 YNNKEL (reference sequence). The J segment lost 9 bases and the V segment lost 4 bases, leaving 6 bases of the junction unmatched. The CDR3 is 13 amino acids. CDR3 nucleotide sequence: TGTGCCAGCAGCCCACGACTAGCTGCTGAGCAGTTCTTC. Protein product: CASSPRLAAEQFF.

This clonotype has more than one count but fewer than ten. The V gene is TRBV19, the J gene TRBJ2-3, with 7 nucleotides matching TRBD2. The ends lost 3 bases at V and 5 bases at J; junction bases unmatched: 8. The germline V gene has CDR1 LNHDA and CDR2 SQIVND (reference sequence). This CDR3 spans 15 amino acids. The CDR3 loop is CASSMGGSSVDTQYF. In DNA, the CDR3 is TGTGCCAGTAGTATGGGCGGGAGTTCCGTAGATACGCAGTATTTT.